This is a list of T cell receptor beta chains from one sample in a study of T cells in Graves' hyperthyroidism and ophthalmopathy. TCRdb itself ran the multiplex PCR reads through MiXCR, one entry per CDR3 protein. The sample includes about 580,000 distinct CDR3 sequences, around 45% seen only once; the top ten take roughly 8.2%. Input material: peripheral blood or thyroid tissue (not recorded which). These receptors originate from a woman under 30 with Graves' hyperthyroidism. The CDR3 runs from the conserved cysteine through the conserved F or W. D genes are given only for firm matches. Rows give clone size only sometimes, using once, few, many, or a class for an expanded clone.

size: few; V: TRBV2; D: .; J: TRBJ2-7; DNA: TGTGCCAGCAGACAGTCCTCGGCGGTTTACGAGCAGTACTTC; CDR3: CASRQSSAVYEQYF
size: many; V: TRBV7-2; D: TRBD2; J: TRBJ2-7; DNA: TGTGCCAGCAGGGAAGAGGGCGGGAGGGCCATCGGGACCTACGAGCAGTACTTC; CDR3: CASREEGGRAIGTYEQYF
size: .; V: TRBV19; D: .; J: TRBJ1-2; DNA: TGTGCCAGTAGTATAGATGGCTACACCTTC; CDR3: CASSIDGYTF
size: many; V: TRBV4-1; D: TRBD1; J: TRBJ1-1; DNA: TGCGCCAGCAGCCGGGAAGGGACAGGGAAGCCTGAAGCTTTCTTT; CDR3: CASSREGTGKPEAFF
size: .; V: TRBV5-6; D: .; J: TRBJ1-2; DNA: TGTGCCAGCAGCCAAGAAGACAGGTCCTACTATGGCTACACCTTC; CDR3: CASSQEDRSYYGYTF
size: .; V: TRBV10-3; D: .; J: TRBJ1-1; DNA: TGTGCCATCAGTGAGTCTGAAGCTTTCTTT; CDR3: CAISESEAFF
size: many; V: TRBV12-3/TRBV12-4; D: TRBD2; J: TRBJ2-2; DNA: TGTGCCAGCAGCCCACGGCAAGCGGGAGGTAGGAACACCGGGGAGCTGTTTTTT; CDR3: CASSPRQAGGRNTGELFF
size: many; V: TRBV7-2; D: .; J: TRBJ1-4; DNA: TGTGCCAGCAGCTTAGCTGATGCACGGAAGGAAAAACTGTTTTTT; CDR3: CASSLADARKEKLFF
size: many; V: TRBV9; D: .; J: TRBJ1-1; DNA: TGTGCCAGCAGCGCGGGACTCGATGACACTGAAGCTTTCTTT; CDR3: CASSAGLDDTEAFF
size: .; V: TRBV20-1; D: .; J: TRBJ1-2; DNA: TGCAGTGCAGAGACTGACAGGCCGACCTATGGCTACACCTTC; CDR3: CSAETDRPTYGYTF
size: many; V: TRBV20-1; D: .; J: TRBJ1-2; DNA: TGCAGTGCTCCGGGCCAAGGGGTCTATGGCTACACCTTC; CDR3: CSAPGQGVYGYTF
size: .; V: TRBV9; D: .; J: TRBJ2-3; DNA: TGTGCCAGCAGCGTAGCTTTTAGCGGACCCTCCTATACGCAGTATTTT; CDR3: CASSVAFSGPSYTQYF
size: .; V: TRBV14; D: .; J: TRBJ2-5; DNA: TGTGCCAGCAGCCAAGTACCTTTCTCGGGAGATGTAAAGACCCAGTACTTC; CDR3: CASSQVPFSGDVKTQYF
size: once; V: TRBV6-4; D: .; J: TRBJ1-1; DNA: TGTGCCAGCACCCCGAGGGCCATCGGTGAAGCTTTCTTT; CDR3: CASTPRAIGEAFF
size: .; V: TRBV10-3; D: TRBD2; J: TRBJ2-7; DNA: TGTGCCATCAGTGCCCAGACTAGCGGGGGTTACGAGCAGTACTTC; CDR3: CAISAQTSGGYEQYF
size: many; V: TRBV4-1; D: TRBD1; J: TRBJ2-5; DNA: TGCGCCAGCAGGAACAGGGGCGGGGAGACCCAGTACTTC; CDR3: CASRNRGGETQYF
size: .; V: TRBV7-2; D: .; J: TRBJ1-2; DNA: TGTGCCAGCAGCTTAGTTATGGGGAGCTCGACTGGCTACACCTTC; CDR3: CASSLVMGSSTGYTF
size: few; V: TRBV6-6; D: .; J: TRBJ2-3; DNA: TGTGCCAGCAGTTACCTAGGGACAGATACGCAGTATTTT; CDR3: CASSYLGTDTQYF
size: .; V: TRBV7-3; D: TRBD2; J: TRBJ2-7; DNA: TGTGCCAGCAGCTCGCCCGGCGGGAGGGACTACGAGCAGTACTTC; CDR3: CASSSPGGRDYEQYF
size: few; V: TRBV29-1; D: TRBD2; J: TRBJ2-7; DNA: TGCAGCGTGCAGACCGGGACTACCCGTGAGGACGAGCAGTACTTC; CDR3: CSVQTGTTREDEQYF
size: .; V: TRBV29-1; D: .; J: TRBJ2-5; DNA: TGCAGCGTTGACCTGGCGGGCGGCAGGGAACAAGAGACCCAGTACTTC; CDR3: CSVDLAGGREQETQYF
size: once; V: TRBV20-1; D: .; J: TRBJ1-2; DNA: TGCAGTGTTACCAAACGGACCGGAGGGCATGGCTACACCTTC; CDR3: CSVTKRTGGHGYTF
size: many; V: TRBV28; D: TRBD2; J: TRBJ2-7; DNA: TGTGCCAGCAGATCCTTAGCGGGATTGGGCGAGCAGTACTTC; CDR3: CASRSLAGLGEQYF
size: .; V: TRBV7-9; D: TRBD1; J: TRBJ1-4; DNA: TGTGCCAGCAGCTTTCCAGGGACAGATGAAAAACTGTTTTTT; CDR3: CASSFPGTDEKLFF
size: .; V: TRBV29-1; D: .; J: TRBJ1-2; DNA: TGCAGCACCGTGGGCAGCCGCTATGGCTACACCTTC; CDR3: CSTVGSRYGYTF
size: few; V: TRBV9; D: TRBD1; J: TRBJ1-1; DNA: TGTGCTAGCGGGACAGGAAACACTGAAGCTTTCTTT; CDR3: CASGTGNTEAFF
size: .; V: TRBV7-3; D: TRBD1; J: TRBJ1-4; DNA: TGTGCCAGCAGCTGGGGACAGGGAGGGCAAAAACTGTTTTTT; CDR3: CASSWGQGGQKLFF
size: many; V: TRBV20-1; D: .; J: TRBJ2-7; DNA: TGCAGTGCTAGAGAGCCGGGGCAGGACTACGAGCAGTACTTC; CDR3: CSAREPGQDYEQYF
size: .; V: TRBV20-1; D: .; J: TRBJ1-5; DNA: TGCAGTGCTAGAGAATCGGGCAATCAGCCCCAGCATTTT; CDR3: CSARESGNQPQHF
size: many; V: TRBV7-9; D: .; J: TRBJ2-5; DNA: TGTGCCAGCAGCTTTTTGAAGTTCCAAGAGACCCAGTACTTC; CDR3: CASSFLKFQETQYF
size: few; V: TRBV12-5; D: TRBD1; J: TRBJ2-5; DNA: TGTGCTAAAGAGAAGGACAGGGTTTATCAAGAGACCCAGTACTTC; CDR3: CAKEKDRVYQETQYF
size: few; V: TRBV5-1; D: TRBD1; J: TRBJ2-7; DNA: TGCGCCAGCAGCTTGGCCGGGGACAGGGGGTTCCGTTCCTACGAGCAGTACTTC; CDR3: CASSLAGDRGFRSYEQYF
size: many; V: TRBV7-7; D: .; J: TRBJ2-7; DNA: TGTGCCAGCAGCCCCCAGGACGGGTCCTACGAGCAGTACTTC; CDR3: CASSPQDGSYEQYF
size: once; V: TRBV7-2; D: TRBD2; J: TRBJ2-3; DNA: TGCGCCAGCAGCCAGGTTGCCGGGACTAGAGCAGATACGCAGTATTTT; CDR3: CASSQVAGTRADTQYF
size: many; V: TRBV4-1; D: .; J: TRBJ2-6; DNA: TGCGCCAGCAGCCAACCCTTGAGGACGGGCTCTGGGGCCAACGTCCTGACTTTC; CDR3: CASSQPLRTGSGANVLTF
size: many; V: TRBV20-1; D: TRBD1; J: TRBJ1-5; DNA: TGCAGTGCTATACCTTTCGGGACAGGAGACAATCAGCCCCAGCATTTT; CDR3: CSAIPFGTGDNQPQHF
size: .; V: TRBV11-2; D: TRBD2; J: TRBJ2-7; DNA: TGTGCCAGCAGCCCCCTCTCTGGCGGGAGGCTCTACGAGCAGTACTTC; CDR3: CASSPLSGGRLYEQYF